This T cell receptor (beta chain) was captured in a study of kidney transplant recipient with SARS-CoV-2 infection (dated by TCRdb to about 2021). The sequencer listed for this sample is Illumina MiSeq. The peripheral T cell repertoire was profiled for human TCRbeta genes. In the paper's pipeline: To account for variability over time, differences in clonotype abundance were tested using beta-binomial modelling. Expanded clonotypes were screened against the ImmuneCODE reference database of SARS-CoV-2-associated TCRs and mapped to viral genome regions. Additional repertoire analyses examined TRBV gene usage, CDR3 length, CDR3 amino acid overlap between time points, distributions of clonotype abundance, and Jaccard similarity. TCRdb reran the public reads through fastp at Q25 and MiXCR, keeping productive beta chains. One record per CDR3 amino acid sequence lists the most common genes and DNA. The V and J calls come from TCRdb's annotation, not from the publication. The table for this sample lists about 250,000 distinct CDR3 sequences; 29% of them were counted only once. Of the sample, under 7.5% is held by the ten largest clones.

The CDR1 and CDR2 encoded by the germline V gene are MNHGY and SAAAGT. The junction shows trimming of 5 bases on V and 4 bases on J, plus 23 bases between the germline ends. The CDR3, from cysteine to phenylalanine, totals 17 residues. Left in the record is the CDR3 DNA by itself, 51 bases read in frame from the first base. Comment on this clonotype: Its target antigen remains unknown. A much larger clone sits a single nucleotide away, making a read error possible.

The sample's time point label, in plain terms: pre-pandemic baseline sample and day 111 after first positive SARS-CoV-2 test. The sequence links TRBV6-8 to TRBJ1-2; no confident D gene assignment can be made. This TCR derives from a young adult male patient who had COVID-19 and was a kidney transplant recipient. A transplant means some T cells may be of graft donor rather than patient origin. Here the sequenced sample was a blood sample, taken at baseline and between days 110 and 120 from a kidney transplant recipient. The CDR3 loop reads CASSNGSRPRKTYGYTF. In nucleotides, the sequence is TGTGCCAGCAGTAATGGTTCACGCCCTAGAAAGACCTATGGCTACACCTTC.